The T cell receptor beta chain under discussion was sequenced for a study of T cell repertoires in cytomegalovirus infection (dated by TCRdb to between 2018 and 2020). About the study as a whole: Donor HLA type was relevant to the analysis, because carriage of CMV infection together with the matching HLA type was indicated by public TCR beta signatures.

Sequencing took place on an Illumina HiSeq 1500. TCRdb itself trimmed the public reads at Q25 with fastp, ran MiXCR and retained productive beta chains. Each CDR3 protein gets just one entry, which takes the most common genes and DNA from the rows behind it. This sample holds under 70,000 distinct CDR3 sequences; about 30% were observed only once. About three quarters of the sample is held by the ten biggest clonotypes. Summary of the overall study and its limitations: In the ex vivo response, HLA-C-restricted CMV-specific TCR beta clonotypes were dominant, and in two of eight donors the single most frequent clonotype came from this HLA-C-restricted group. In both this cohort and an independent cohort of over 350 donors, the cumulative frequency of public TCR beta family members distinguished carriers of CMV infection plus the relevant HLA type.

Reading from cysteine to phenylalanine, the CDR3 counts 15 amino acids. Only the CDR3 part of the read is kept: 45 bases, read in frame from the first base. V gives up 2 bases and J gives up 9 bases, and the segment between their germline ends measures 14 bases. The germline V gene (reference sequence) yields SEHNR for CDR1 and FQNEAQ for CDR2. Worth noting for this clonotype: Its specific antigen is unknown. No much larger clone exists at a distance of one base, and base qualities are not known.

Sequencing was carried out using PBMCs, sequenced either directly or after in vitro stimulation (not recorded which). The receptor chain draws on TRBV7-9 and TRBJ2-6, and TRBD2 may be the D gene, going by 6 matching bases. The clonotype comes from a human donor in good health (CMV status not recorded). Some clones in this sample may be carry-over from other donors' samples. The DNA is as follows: TGTGCCAGCAGCTTATTCCACGGGAGTTACAACGTCCTGACTTTC. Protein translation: CASSLFHGSYNVLTF. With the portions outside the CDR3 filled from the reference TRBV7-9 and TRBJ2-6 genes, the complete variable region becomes DTGVSQNPRHKITKRGQNVTFRCDPISEHNRLYWYRQTLGQGPEFLTYFQNEAQLEKSRLLSDRFSAERPKGSFSTLEIQRTEQGDSAMYLCASSLFHGSYNVLTFGAGSRLTVL.